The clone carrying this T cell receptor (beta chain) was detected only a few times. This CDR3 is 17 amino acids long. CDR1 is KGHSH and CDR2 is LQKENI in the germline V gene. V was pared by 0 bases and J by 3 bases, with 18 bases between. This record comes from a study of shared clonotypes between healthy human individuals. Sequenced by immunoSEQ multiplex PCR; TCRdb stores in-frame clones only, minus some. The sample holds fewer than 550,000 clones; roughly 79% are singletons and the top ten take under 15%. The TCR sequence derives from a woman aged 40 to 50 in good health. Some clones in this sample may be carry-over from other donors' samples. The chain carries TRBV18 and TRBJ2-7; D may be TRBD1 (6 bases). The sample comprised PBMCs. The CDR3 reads CASSPPNHRELGYEQYF. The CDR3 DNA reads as TGTGCCAGCTCACCACCGAATCACAGGGAGTTAGGCTACGAGCAGTACTTC.